These 30 T cell receptor beta chains were all obtained from the same sample, sequenced in a study of cytomegalovirus exposure and HLA in healthy donors. PCR was performed using 60 Vbeta and 13 Jbeta primers. The repertoire was sequenced with immunoSEQ multiplex PCR; TCRdb's copy has only in-frame clones and lacks some. The sample yields about 220,000 clones, 82% seen once. The sample was PBMCs. These receptors originate from a woman aged 40 to 50 in good health and CMV-seropositive.

This clone is a singleton in its sample. The chain combines TRBV30 with TRBJ1-1; TRBD1 matches 7 bases. Germline values: CDR1 GTSNPN, CDR2 SVGIG (reference sequence). The CDR3 spans 12 residues. The ends lost 4 bases at V and 10 bases at J; junction bases unmatched: 9. The chain's CDR3 is CAWKGQADGAFF. The CDR3 nucleotides read TGTGCCTGGAAAGGACAGGCGGACGGAGCTTTCTTT.

CDR3 nucleotide sequence: TGTGCCTGGAGACGTGACAGTATCTCTGGAAACACCATATATTTT. Its protein is CAWRRDSISGNTIYF. V gene TRBV30 combines with J gene TRBJ1-3, with a tentative D call TRBD1 (5 bases). The V end was cut by 3 bases, the J end by 0 bases, with 12 bases between. Germline-derived CDR1 and CDR2 are GTSNPN and SVGIG (reference sequence). There are 15 residues in the CDR3.

CDR3 in amino acids: CASTHRQGSSYEQYF. The CDR3 DNA reads as TGTGCCAGCACCCACAGACAGGGGAGCTCCTACGAGCAGTACTTC. The chain employs TRBV6-6 and TRBJ2-7; 8 positions agree with TRBD1. Germline CDR1 and CDR2: MNHNY and SVGAGI (reference sequence). The V segment lost 7 bases and the J segment 0 bases; nucleotides outside the gene matches: 8. CDR3 length: 15 amino acids.

V and J are TRBV28 and TRBJ2-7; 13 positions match TRBD2. This CDR3 region has 16 residues. The ends lost 6 bases at V and 6 bases at J; junction bases unmatched: 11. CDR1 and CDR2 from the germline V gene are MDHEN and SYDVKM. CDR3 coding DNA: TGTGCCAGCAGCCGAACTAGCGGGAGGGCCCAGCGCGAGCAGTACTTC. Amino acid sequence: CASSRTSGRAQREQYF.

For the CDR3, the DNA is TGTGCCAGCAGTTTAAATGGGGGAGGCCCCTACGAGCAGTACTTC. Protein sequence: CASSLNGGGPYEQYF. The chain links TRBV27 to TRBJ2-5, with D possibly matching TRBD2 (6 bases). TRBJ2-7 explains the end of the DNA better; the J call may be wrong. Germline assignment: CDR1 MNHEY and CDR2 SMNVEV (reference sequence). This CDR3 spans 15 amino acids.

The chain has TRBV30 and TRBJ2-1; tentatively, D is TRBD2 (6 bases). Between the trimmed V and J ends, which lost 4 bases and 0 bases, there was a span of 25 bases. The length of the CDR3 is 19 residues. Germline V CDR1 and CDR2: GTSNPN, SVGIG (reference sequence). This chain's CDR3 is CAWTGDRDFPPHSYNEQFF. CDR3 in DNA: TGTGCCTGGACCGGCGATAGGGACTTCCCTCCCCACTCCTACAATGAGCAGTTCTTC.

The CDR3 reads CASSLDLVGNYGYTF. The CDR3 bases are TGTGCCAGCAGCTTAGATCTCGTCGGTAACTATGGCTACACCTTC. V is TRBV11-3 and J is TRBJ1-2; D gene ambiguous. The germline V gene encodes CDR1 SGHNT and CDR2 YENEEA. The CDR3 length is 15 residues. The ends were cut back, 0 bases at V and 1 base at J, with 9 bases in the middle. Full variable domain (rest looked up from reference TRBV11-3 and TRBJ1-2): EAGVVQSPRYKIIEKKQPVAFWCNPISGHNTLYWYLQNLGQGPELLIRYENEEAVDDSQLPKDRFSAERLKGVDSTLKIQPAELGDSAVYLCASSLDLVGNYGYTFGSGTRLTVV.

The chain links TRBV14 to TRBJ2-5; 7 bases map to TRBD2. The trim removed 0 bases at V and 5 bases at J, leaving 3 bases unmatched. The CDR3 loop spans 14 amino acids. Germline V CDR1 and CDR2: SGHDN, FVKESK. The CDR3 region is CASSQDGEGETQYF. The CDR3 nucleotides are TGTGCCAGCAGCCAAGACGGGGAGGGGGAGACCCAGTACTTC.

The gene calls are TRBV2 and TRBJ1-6; 7 bases match TRBD1. Germline CDR1 and CDR2: SNHLY and FYNNEI. The CDR3 covers 15 residues. V shed 4 bases and J 9 bases; nucleotides not matched to a gene: 9. CDR3 residues: CASSALSRGSSPLHF. As DNA, the CDR3 is TGTGCCAGCAGTGCTTTATCCAGGGGGAGTTCACCCCTCCACTTT. The whole variable domain, remainder taken from reference TRBV2 and TRBJ1-6, is EPEVTQTPSHQVTQMGQEVILRCVPISNHLYFYWYRQILGQKVEFLVSFYNNEISEKSEIFDDQFSVERPDGSNFTLKIRSTKLEDSAMYFCASSALSRGSSPLHFGNGTRLTVT.

The rearrangement joins TRBV4-1 to TRBJ1-4; D remains unclear. The germline V gene encodes CDR1 MGHRA and CDR2 YSYEKL. This CDR3 is built from 13 residues. V was cut by 0 bases and J by 10 bases, with 9 bases left in between. The CDR3 region has the DNA TGCGCCAGCAGCCAAGATCTCGAGGGAAAACTGTTTTTT. This sequence encodes CASSQDLEGKLFF.

The V gene is TRBV30, the J gene TRBJ2-1; 9 bases agree with TRBD1. The trim removed 8 bases at V and 7 bases at J, leaving 15 bases unmatched. The CDR3 length is 15 residues. The V gene's germline CDR1 is GTSNPN and CDR2 SVGIG (reference sequence). The CDR3 nucleotides are TGTGCCCGGACTGTCGGACAGGGGAGGGGAAATGAGCAGTTCTTC. Translated: CARTVGQGRGNEQFF. Combining the CDR3 with reference TRBV30 and TRBJ2-1 gives the whole variable domain SQTIHQWPATLVQPVGSPLSLECTVEGTSNPNLYWYRQAAGRGLQLLFYSVGIGQISSEVPQNLSASRPQDRQFILSSKKLLLSDSGFYLCARTVGQGRGNEQFFGPGTRLTVL.

V usage is TRBV6-1 and J usage is TRBJ1-1; D is ambiguous. The CDR3 length is 13 residues. Germline loops: CDR1 MNHNS, CDR2 SASEGT. Trimming stripped 0 bases from V and 11 bases from J, with 13 bases between. In DNA form, the CDR3 reads TGTGCCAGCAGTGAAGCGTGGCGGGGAGGGGCTTTCTTT. This codes for CASSEAWRGGAFF.

The chain is built from TRBV4-1 and TRBJ2-7, with D unclear. Germline CDR1 MGHRA, CDR2 YSYEKL. The CDR3 contains 14 residues. The V end lost 4 bases, the J end lost 7 bases, and 17 bases lay between the germline ends. CDR3 amino acids: CASSPQFTESEQYF. CDR3 sequence (DNA): TGCGCCAGCAGCCCACAGTTCACCGAGAGTGAGCAGTACTTC.

This clone turned up a few times. The rearrangement links TRBV7-9 to TRBJ1-2, with TRBD1 matching 9 bases. This CDR3 is 14 amino acids long. Germline CDR1 SEHNR, CDR2 FQNEAQ (reference sequence). V shed 2 bases, J shed 6 bases, and the junction held 4 bases outside the gene matches. Here the CDR3 DNA reads TGTGCCAGCAGCTTATTGGGGACAGGGAATGGCTACACCTTC. Translation gives CASSLLGTGNGYTF.

The V call is TRBV5-8, the J call TRBJ1-2; 7 bases fit TRBD1. V shed 5 bases and J 6 bases; nucleotides not matched to a gene: 10. The CDR3 length is 14 residues. Germline V gene lookup returns CDR1 SGHTS and CDR2 YDEGEE. The chain's CDR3 is CASSSADRRHGYTF. The DNA of the CDR3 is TGTGCCAGCAGTTCTGCGGACAGGCGCCATGGCTACACCTTC. Drawing the rest from reference TRBV5-8 and TRBJ1-2, the complete variable domain is EAGVTQSPTHLIKTRGQQATLRCSPISGHTSVYWYQQALGLGLQFLLWYDEGEERNRGNFPPRFSGRQFPNYSSELNVNALELEDSALYLCASSSADRRHGYTFGSGTRLTVV.

The chain uses TRBV29-1 and TRBJ2-3; TRBD2 agrees at 10 bases. The V gene end was trimmed by 7 bases and the J gene end by 1 base; junction bases not matched to a gene: 8. The CDR3 is 15 amino acids. CDR1 is SQVTM, CDR2 ANQGSEA, per germline. CDR3 coding DNA: TGCAGCGCTTCCGGGCTAGCGGGGGGCACAGATACGCAGTATTTT. This encodes CSASGLAGGTDTQYF.

The rearrangement uses TRBV10-3 and TRBJ2-5; TRBD2 agrees at 8 bases. The CDR3 extends over 14 amino acids. Germline CDR1 and CDR2: ENHRY and SYGVKD. V lost 2 bases to trimming and J lost 5 bases; unmatched junction nucleotides: 4. In nucleotides, the CDR3 is TGTGCCATCAGTGAGGGCGGGAGGAGGGAGACCCAGTACTTC. Protein product: CAISEGGRRETQYF.

The chain recombines TRBV2 with TRBJ1-2, with D perhaps matching TRBD1 (6 bases). The CDR3 totals 14 residues. The germline V and J ends were trimmed by 7 bases and 4 bases, with 16 bases remaining between them. Germline CDR1 SNHLY, CDR2 FYNNEI. The CDR3 sequence is CASTGGLFAYGYTF. The CDR3 DNA reads as TGTGCCAGCACGGGGGGGCTTTTTGCCTATGGCTACACCTTC.

This rearrangement joins TRBV5-1 to TRBJ2-2; possibly TRBD2 for D (5 bases). The CDR3 is 14 amino acids. The V gene lost 1 base and the J gene lost 3 bases, with 7 bases spanning the gap. Germline values: CDR1 SGHRS, CDR2 YFSETQ. CDR3 loop: CASSLYGDTGELFF. CDR3 coding DNA: TGCGCCAGCAGCTTGTACGGGGACACCGGGGAGCTGTTTTTT.

This chain connects TRBV7-3 to TRBJ2-7; no firm D call. This CDR3 is 14 amino acids long. V gave up 4 bases and J gave up 0 bases, with 10 bases separating them. The germline CDR1 and CDR2 sequences are SGHTA and FQGTGA. The CDR3 loop is CASSSEPSSYEQYF. CDR3 nucleotides: TGTGCCAGCAGCTCCGAACCCAGCTCCTACGAGCAGTACTTC. The whole variable domain, filled in from reference TRBV7-3 and TRBJ2-7, reads GAGVSQTPSNKVTEKGKYVELRCDPISGHTALYWYRQSLGQGPEFLIYFQGTGAADDSGLPNDRFFAVRPEGSVSTLKIQRTERGDSAVYLCASSSEPSSYEQYFGPGTRLTVT.

The chain carries TRBV4-3 and TRBJ2-3; D remains unclear. V was cut by 1 base and J by 0 bases, with 11 bases left in between. This CDR3 is 16 amino acids long. CDR1 is LGHNA, CDR2 YSLEER, per germline. CDR3: CASSQGGTLSTDTQYF. CDR3 nucleotides: TGCGCCAGCAGCCAAGGAGGCACACTTAGCACAGATACGCAGTATTTT.

The gene calls are TRBV4-3 and TRBJ1-1, with D possibly matching TRBD1 (5 bases). Germline CDR1 is LGHNA and CDR2 is YSLEER. The CDR3 is 12 amino acids. Trimming stripped 5 bases from V and 3 bases from J, with 7 bases between. The CDR3 spells CASSAGDTEAFF. The CDR3 DNA reads TGCGCCAGCAGCGCGGGGGACACTGAAGCTTTCTTT.

This clone was observed a single time. The chain has TRBV5-4 and TRBJ2-2; 8 nucleotides agree with TRBD1. The CDR3 contains 15 residues. V lost 3 bases to trimming and J lost 8 bases; unmatched junction nucleotides: 9. The V gene's germline CDR1 is SGHNT and CDR2 YYREEE (reference sequence). CDR3 in amino acids: CASSSGTGLLGELFF. Here the CDR3 DNA reads TGTGCCAGCAGCTCCGGGACAGGACTACTGGGGGAGCTGTTTTTT. The full variable domain, with the rest looked up from reference TRBV5-4 and TRBJ2-2, is ETGVTQSPTHLIKTRGQQVTLRCSSQSGHNTVSWYQQALGQGPQFIFQYYREEENGRGNFPPRFSGLQFPNYSSELNVNALELDDSALYLCASSSGTGLLGELFFGEGSRLTVL.

This clone was recorded once. J is TRBJ1-5 and V is TRBV28; D might be TRBD1 (5 bases). CDR1 and CDR2 from the germline V gene are MDHEN and SYDVKM. Trimming pared 1 base from V and 0 bases from J, leaving 10 bases between. The CDR3 totals 16 residues. Written as DNA, the CDR3 is TGTGCCAGCAGTTTATTGGGGGGTTTTAGCAATCAGCCCCAGCATTTT. Translation: CASSLLGGFSNQPQHF.

The chain uses TRBV28 and TRBJ2-7; D perhaps matches TRBD1 (5 bases). CDR1 is MDHEN, CDR2 SYDVKM, per germline. Trimming shortened V by 1 base and J by 0 bases, and 10 bases separated the two germline ends. This CDR3 comprises 15 residues. CDR3 nucleotides: TGTGCCAGCAGTTTATCGGCAGGGTTCTCCTACGAGCAGTACTTC. This codes for CASSLSAGFSYEQYF. Variable domain in full (rest from reference TRBV28 and TRBJ2-7): DVKVTQSSRYLVKRTGEKVFLECVQDMDHENMFWYRQDPGLGLRLIYFSYDVKMKEKGDIPEGYSVSREKKERFSLILESASTNQTSMYLCASSLSAGFSYEQYFGPGTRLTVT.

This clone was picked up a small number of times. This rearrangement joins TRBV4-3 to TRBJ2-6, with TRBD1 matching over 10 bases. V trimming: 0 bases; J trimming: 2 bases; junction bases outside the gene matches: 4. Germline loops: CDR1 LGHNA, CDR2 YSLEER. CDR3 length: 18 amino acids. DNA of the CDR3: TGCGCCAGCAGCCAAGATGCGGGACAGGGGACTGGGGCCAACGTCCTGACTTTC. Protein product: CASSQDAGQGTGANVLTF.

The V call is TRBV28, the J call TRBJ1-5; 7 nucleotides line up with TRBD1. Germline V gives CDR1 MDHEN, CDR2 SYDVKM. The CDR3 has 14 residues. Losses at the gene ends were 6 bases for V and 7 bases for J; bases not matched to a gene: 9. In DNA form, the CDR3 reads TGTGCCAGCAGAACACAGGGGACTTACCAGCCCCAGCATTTT. Residues: CASRTQGTYQPQHF.

J is TRBJ1-1 and V is TRBV6-6, with D uncertain. Trimming shortened V by 0 bases and J by 2 bases, and 4 bases separated the two germline ends. The CDR3 has 13 amino acids. Germline CDR1 and CDR2: MNHNY and SVGAGI (reference sequence). The CDR3 protein is CASSYSVNTEAFF. The CDR3, as DNA: TGTGCCAGCAGTTACTCTGTAAACACTGAAGCTTTCTTT.

The J gene is TRBJ2-7, the V gene TRBV7-9, with D perhaps TRBD1 (6 bases). Trimming pared 6 bases from V and 9 bases from J, leaving 15 bases between. This CDR3 comprises 12 residues. Germline V gene sequence: CDR1 SEHNR, CDR2 FQNEAQ (reference sequence). The CDR3 nucleotides read TGTGCCAGCAGTTGGGACACTGGGACGCAGTACTTC. Its translation: CASSWDTGTQYF.

This clone is a singleton in its sample. CDR3 nucleotide sequence: TGTGCCAGCAGCTTAGACGGGAGAGTAGTCGATGAGCAGTTCTTC. Translated: CASSLDGRVVDEQFF. The chain uses TRBV13 and TRBJ2-1, with TRBD2 as a possible D gene (6 bases). This CDR3 region has 15 residues. The V end was cut by 1 base, the J end by 8 bases, with 15 bases between. Germline values: CDR1 PRHDT, CDR2 FYEKMQ (reference sequence).